The table lists the clone carrying this T cell receptor (beta chain) with many counts. Its specificity is unknown. The CDR3 end lies 3 residues beyond the end of the read and is filled in from the germline J gene. This record comes from a study of T cell clonality in common variable immunodeficiency. Study-wide results and limits: Fewer deletions and N-nucleotide insertions were reportedly seen in common variable immunodeficiency TCR beta sequences.

The V and J ends lost 5 bases and 2 bases respectively, with 15 bases between them. CDR3 length equals 15 residues. Germline V gene data show CDR1 as SEHNR and CDR2 as FQNEAQ (reference sequence). The table came from immunoSEQ multiplex PCR; TCRdb's copy has only in-frame clones and leaves some out. Singletons are absent from the sample, which has some 53,000 clones. The J gene is TRBJ2-5, the V gene TRBV7-9; the D gene is possibly TRBD1 (6 bases). The TCR comes from a person aged 18 to 70 in good health. The sequenced material came from peripheral blood mononuclear cells. Incomplete CDR3 DNA: TGTGCCAGCAGCCCCACCCAGGGGACACAAGAGACC. Amino acid sequence: CASSPTQGTQET. The whole CDR3 region reads CASSPTQGTQETQYF.